Following are 17 T cell receptor beta chains from one sample sequenced in a study of early T cells in non-severe SARS-CoV-2 infection (dated by TCRdb to 2020 to 2022). Library preparation employed 5' RACE. Sequencer: NextSeq 500. TCRdb reran the public reads through fastp at Q25 and MiXCR, keeping productive beta chains. Each CDR3 protein appears once, grouped with its most common genes and DNA. For this sample the table gives some 96,000 distinct CDR3 sequences, of which approximately 11% were detected only once. The ten largest clones capture around 4.3% of the sample. The sequenced sample was whole blood, obtained at baseline. The receptors stem from an adult who was a healthcare worker with PCR-confirmed SARS-CoV-2 infection or an uninfected control (not recorded which).

This clonotype was seen at least ten times. The J gene is TRBJ2-2, the V gene TRBV6-2 or TRBV6-3; 8 positions agree with TRBD1. CDR3 length: 14 residues. J lost 6 bases, V lost 10 bases, and 10 bases had no gene match. Germline V gene sequence: CDR1 MNHEY, CDR2 SVGEGT. The CDR3 reads CATRTGGSSGELFF. The DNA of the CDR3 is TGTGCCACCCGAACAGGGGGTAGCTCCGGGGAGCTGTTTTTT.

Ten or more counts support this clonotype. V is TRBV11-3 and J is TRBJ2-1, with D possibly TRBD2 on 7 matching bases. V lost 2 bases to trimming and J lost 3 bases, with 11 bases between them. Germline V gene sequence: CDR1 SGHNT, CDR2 YENEEA. The CDR3 extends over 15 amino acids. The CDR3 region has the DNA TGTGCCAGCAGCTTAAGGGGGGGTGGCTACAATGAGCAGTTCTTC. Translated: CASSLRGGGYNEQFF. Together with reference TRBV11-3 and TRBJ2-1, the CDR3 gives the full variable domain: EAGVVQSPRYKIIEKKQPVAFWCNPISGHNTLYWYLQNLGQGPELLIRYENEEAVDDSQLPKDRFSAERLKGVDSTLKIQPAELGDSAVYLCASSLRGGGYNEQFFGPGTRLTVL.

The rearrangement uses TRBV30 and TRBJ1-1; D call uncertain. The CDR3 loop spans 13 amino acids. The V gene lost 3 bases and the J gene lost 3 bases, with 11 bases spanning the gap. CDR1 and CDR2 (germline): GTSNPN, SVGIG (reference sequence). This CDR3 reads CAWRFGVDTEAFF. Written as DNA, the CDR3 is TGTGCCTGGAGATTCGGGGTCGACACTGAAGCTTTCTTT.

This clonotype was detected ten times or more. CDR3 in amino acids: CAINQGNYGYTF. CDR3 sequence (DNA): TGTGCCATCAATCAGGGGAACTATGGCTACACCTTC. The genes are TRBV10-3 and TRBJ1-2; possible D gene TRBD1, 6 bases. Deletions cut 7 bases from V and 2 bases from J, with 8 bases between. The CDR3 has 12 amino acids. CDR1 is ENHRY and CDR2 is SYGVKD in the germline V gene.

The V call is TRBV6-6, the J call TRBJ2-1; 9 bases fit TRBD1. The length of the CDR3 is 16 residues. With V trimmed by 4 bases and J by 5 bases, 9 bases remained unmatched. Germline CDR1 reads MNHNY; CDR2 reads SVGAGI (reference sequence). The CDR3 DNA is TGTGCCAGCAGTTCCCCCGGGACAGGGACCAACAATGAGCAGTTCTTC. Translating it yields CASSSPGTGTNNEQFF.

On this clonotype itself: This may come from a read error, since a much larger clone is one base off. As the CDR3 is not closed by the conserved phenylalanine or tryptophan, this likely results from a read error. The chain recombines TRBV20-1 with TRBJ2-5, with 7 bases that match TRBD2. In germline, CDR1 is DFQATT, CDR2 SNEGSKA (reference sequence). This CDR3 has 13 amino acids. J gave up 4 bases and V 6 bases, and 8 bases lay outside the gene matches. DNA for the CDR3: TGCAGTGCCCCCGGACTAGTGCGAGAGACCCAGTACTAC. Translated: CSAPGLVRETQYY.

This clonotype came up once. CDR3 in amino acids: CASSPRDKCGYTF. The DNA of the CDR3 is TGTGCCAGTAGTCCCCGGGACAAGTGTGGCTACACCTTC. The chain is built from TRBV19 and TRBJ1-2; the D gene is possibly TRBD1 (6 bases). Trimming pared 5 bases from V and 7 bases from J, leaving 14 bases between. Germline V gene data show CDR1 as LNHDA and CDR2 as SQIVND (reference sequence). The CDR3 contains 13 residues.

This clonotype was detected only a few times. The V gene is TRBV29-1, the J gene TRBJ2-3, with D maybe TRBD2 (6 bases). Deletions cut 5 bases from V and 6 bases from J, with 18 bases between. Germline loops: CDR1 SQVTM, CDR2 ANQGSEA. CDR3 length: 14 amino acids. The CDR3 region is CSVTFEGRGDTQYF. In DNA form, the CDR3 reads TGCAGCGTTACGTTTGAGGGCCGGGGGGATACGCAGTATTTT.

CDR3 loop: CASSQPPAQETQYF. Here the CDR3 DNA reads TGTGCCAGCAGCCAACCCCCGGCGCAAGAGACCCAGTACTTC. The chain uses TRBV3-1 and TRBJ2-5; no reliable D call. Trimming left V 2 bases short and J 2 bases short, with 9 bases between. The CDR3 loop spans 14 amino acids. Germline CDR1 and CDR2: LGHDT and YNNKEL (reference sequence).

This chain links TRBV20-1 with TRBJ1-1; no firm D call. CDR3 length equals 12 residues. V was shortened by 6 bases and J by 3 bases, with 11 bases between the two germline ends. Germline CDR1 and CDR2: DFQATT and SNEGSKA (reference sequence). The DNA of the CDR3 is TGCAGTGCCCTCCCCGGAGACACTGAAGCTTTCTTT. Its protein product is CSALPGDTEAFF.

This sequence joins TRBV5-1 and TRBJ2-7, with 14 bases matching TRBD2. V shed 2 bases and J 6 bases; nucleotides not matched to a gene: 1. The CDR3 totals 14 residues. Germline CDR1 is SGHRS and CDR2 is YFSETQ. The CDR3 nucleotides read TGCGCCAGCAGCTTAGGGACTAGCGGGGGCGAGCAGTACTTC. This codes for CASSLGTSGGEQYF. Using reference TRBV5-1 and TRBJ2-7 for the parts outside the CDR3, the full variable domain is KAGVTQTPRYLIKTRGQQVTLSCSPISGHRSVSWYQQTPGQGLQFLFEYFSETQRNKGNFPGRFSGRQFSNSRSEMNVSTLELGDSALYLCASSLGTSGGEQYFGPGTRLTVT.

There are many counts of this clonotype. In DNA, the CDR3 is TGTGCCAGCAGCCTTCTAAGAGGTAACACTGAAGCTTTCTTT. It specifies CASSLLRGNTEAFF. V usage is TRBV5-8 and J usage is TRBJ1-1; D gene uncertain. Trimming shortened V by 4 bases and J by 2 bases, and 12 bases separated the two germline ends. This CDR3 region has 14 residues. CDR1 SGHTS and CDR2 YDEGEE come from the germline V gene.

This clonotype was picked up a small number of times. The chain combines TRBV6-5 with TRBJ1-5; a weak D match, TRBD1 (5 bases). The CDR3 extends over 16 amino acids. V was trimmed by 6 bases and J by 4 bases, leaving 19 bases between them. Germline V gene sequence: CDR1 MNHEY, CDR2 SVGAGI. This CDR3 is CASRARGMSGNQPQHF. The DNA of the CDR3 is TGTGCCAGCAGGGCCCGGGGGATGAGTGGGAATCAGCCCCAGCATTTT.

The chain couples TRBV7-7 to TRBJ2-3, with 9 bases fitting TRBD1. Germline-derived CDR1 and CDR2 are SSHAT and FNYEAQ (reference sequence). The CDR3 has 17 residues. The ends lost 2 bases at V and 2 bases at J; junction bases unmatched: 8. The CDR3 nucleotides are TGTGCCAGCAGCTTACTGATCGGGACAGGGTACACAGATACGCAGTATTTT. Translating gives CASSLLIGTGYTDTQYF. Complete variable domain (other parts from reference TRBV7-7 and TRBJ2-3): GAGVSQSPRYKVTKRGQDVTLRCDPISSHATLYWYQQALGQGPEFLTYFNYEAQPDKSGLPSDRFSAERPEGSISTLTIQRTEQRDSAMYRCASSLLIGTGYTDTQYFGPGTRLTVL.

This clonotype was seen at least ten times. In DNA, the CDR3 is TGCAGCGTTGTCCGGACAGGGAACACTGAAGCTTTCTTT. This encodes CSVVRTGNTEAFF. J is TRBJ1-1 and V is TRBV29-1, with TRBD1 matching 7 bases. The germline CDR1 and CDR2 sequences are SQVTM and ANQGSEA. CDR3 length: 13 amino acids. Germline trimming cut 4 bases from V and 1 base from J; bases unmatched to any gene: 3.

This clonotype was counted ten times or more. This chain uses TRBV3-1 with TRBJ2-5; 7 nucleotides line up with TRBD1. CDR1 is LGHDT, CDR2 YNNKEL, per germline (reference sequence). V shed 4 bases, J shed 2 bases, and the junction held 7 bases outside the gene matches. The CDR3 length is 15 residues. As DNA, the CDR3 is TGTGCCAGCAGCCCCTCCCAGGGGGATCAAGAGACCCAGTACTTC. Its protein product is CASSPSQGDQETQYF.

The gene calls are TRBV5-8 and TRBJ1-1; D perhaps matches TRBD1 (5 bases). Trimming pared 6 bases from V and 0 bases from J, leaving 21 bases between. This CDR3 contains 17 residues. CDR1 and CDR2 (germline): SGHTS, YDEGEE. Written as DNA, the CDR3 is TGTGCCAGCAAGGAGGTTATAGGGACCTCCGTGAACACTGAAGCTTTCTTT. Protein product: CASKEVIGTSVNTEAFF.